This is a list of T cell receptor beta chains from one sample in a study of regulatory T cells in long-lasting Graves disease. One entry per CDR3 protein results from TCRdb running MiXCR on the multiplex PCR reads. The sample shows some 560,000 distinct CDR3 sequences, about 16% of them seen only once. These records were also assigned to another study, of T cells in Graves' hyperthyroidism and ophthalmopathy.

This specimen consisted of peripheral blood mononuclear cells (PBMCs), obtained at new diagnosis, from a patient treated with antithyroid drugs. Receptors were obtained from a woman aged 35-60 years with Graves disease. CDR3s include the opening cysteine and the closing phenylalanine or tryptophan. The D gene is left open where the match is weak. Size values are once, few and many counts, or a class for expanded clones, and some rows have none.

j_call clone_size d_call v_call cdr3_nt cdr3_aa
TRBJ1-3 many - TRBV30 TGTGCCTGGAGTGTACTTCTAACAGGTGCTGGAAACACCATATATTTT CAWSVLLTGAGNTIYF
TRBJ1-1 - - TRBV20-1 TGCAGTGCTAGAGGGCCGGGTTGGACTGAAGCTTTCTTT CSARGPGWTEAFF
TRBJ1-1 few TRBD1 TRBV20-1 TGCAGTGCTCTGAGGGGGCCGGGCACTGAAGCTTTCTTT CSALRGPGTEAFF
TRBJ2-5 many - TRBV15 TGTGCCACCAGCAGAGGGGGAGGCCCCGGGACCCAGTACTTC CATSRGGGPGTQYF
TRBJ2-5 - TRBD2 TRBV19 TGTGCCAGTAGTACCAGGGGGACTAGCGGGCCCCAAGAGACCCAGTACTTC CASSTRGTSGPQETQYF
TRBJ2-5 many - TRBV6-1 TGTGCCAGCAGAGCTCCCGCTGGGGGTAGCGAGACCCAGTACTTC CASRAPAGGSETQYF
TRBJ2-7 - - TRBV7-9 TGTGCCAGCAGCTTCGGCAGGGGAGTTTCCTACGAGCAGTACTTC CASSFGRGVSYEQYF
TRBJ2-6 - - TRBV7-8 TGTGCCAGCAGCTTACGGCCTCCGGCTGGGGCCAACGTCCTGACTTTC CASSLRPPAGANVLTF
TRBJ2-3 - TRBD2 TRBV7-9 TGTGCCAGCAGCTCCAGCGGGGGAGGTATGAATACGCAGTATTTT CASSSSGGGMNTQYF
TRBJ2-5 many - TRBV29-1 TGCAGCGTTGTAACAGAGGGGCAAGAGACCCAGTACTTC CSVVTEGQETQYF
TRBJ1-2 - TRBD1 TRBV2 TGTGCCAGCAGTGACCCCGGGACAGGGACGGGCTACACCTTC CASSDPGTGTGYTF
TRBJ1-5 few - TRBV6-1 TGTGCCAGCGGGCAGGGAGTGGGTCAGCCCCAGCATTTT CASGQGVGQPQHF
TRBJ1-5 many TRBD1 TRBV2 TGTGCCAGCAGGGAGACAGGGGCAAATAGCAATCAGCCCCAGCATTTT CASRETGANSNQPQHF
TRBJ1-2 many - TRBV30 TGTGCCTGGAGCCAAAATGGGCGGGAAAACTATGGCTACACCTTC CAWSQNGRENYGYTF
TRBJ2-7 - TRBD1 TRBV11-2 TGTGCCAGCAGCTCAACCCGACAGGGGCCCTACGAGCAGTACTTC CASSSTRQGPYEQYF
TRBJ1-4 many - TRBV2 TGTGCCAGCACCCGCGGAACAGGGAGCGACGAAAAACTGTTTTTT CASTRGTGSDEKLFF
TRBJ2-2 - - TRBV7-2 TGTGCCAGCAGCTTAGTTGGGGTAACGAACACCGGGGAGCTGTTTTTT CASSLVGVTNTGELFF
TRBJ2-5 few - TRBV14 TGTGCCAGCAGCCCCCAGCGGTTAGGTCCGGAGACCCAGTACTTC CASSPQRLGPETQYF
TRBJ2-3 few - TRBV30 TGTGCCTGGGGGATCGGCACAGATACGCAGTATTTT CAWGIGTDTQYF
TRBJ2-7 - TRBD2 TRBV24-1 TGTGCCACCGGCCCCGGGACTACTTACGAGCAGTACTTC CATGPGTTYEQYF
TRBJ2-5 many - TRBV11-2 TGTGCCAGCAGCTCGGGACTGATTCAAGAGACCCAGTACTTC CASSSGLIQETQYF
TRBJ1-2 few - TRBV5-5 TGTGCCAGCAGCTTGGCGGCAGGCTATGGCTACACCTTC CASSLAAGYGYTF
TRBJ2-1 many - TRBV2 TGTGCCAGCAATCTGGACAGTGTCTCCTACAATGAGCAGTTCTTC CASNLDSVSYNEQFF
TRBJ2-5 - - TRBV5-1 TGCGCCAGCAGCTTGTGGGGGCGCGCGGAGACCCAGTACTTC CASSLWGRAETQYF
TRBJ2-3 few TRBD2 TRBV10-2 TGCGCCACCCTCGGGGCGGGGGGGCCAGGAGATACGCAGTATTTT CATLGAGGPGDTQYF
TRBJ2-7 many TRBD1 TRBV6-1 TGTGCCAGCAGGGCCGGACAGGGGAGGATCTACGAGCAGTACTTC CASRAGQGRIYEQYF
TRBJ1-1 - - TRBV7-2 TGTGCCAGCAAGGGAACCGGTGACACTGAAGCTTTCTTT CASKGTGDTEAFF
TRBJ2-4 few TRBD2 TRBV29-1 TGCAGCGCGGGGGGGCTAGCCAAAAACATTCAGTACTTC CSAGGLAKNIQYF
TRBJ2-1 many TRBD2 TRBV11-3 TGTGCCAGCAGCTTGTTACTAGCGGGGCTCGATGAGCAGTTCTTC CASSLLLAGLDEQFF
TRBJ2-3 many TRBD2 TRBV18 TGTGCCAGCTCACCACCAAGCGGGGGGCACACAGATACGCAGTATTTT CASSPPSGGHTDTQYF
TRBJ2-3 - TRBD1 TRBV7-9 TGTGCCAGCAGCGCCGCGGGACAGGGGGTTACAGATACGCAGTATTTT CASSAAGQGVTDTQYF
TRBJ1-5 - - TRBV28 TGTGCCAGCAGTTTTTTGAGGGTGCGGGATCAGCCCCAGCATTTT CASSFLRVRDQPQHF
TRBJ1-3 - - TRBV7-2 TGTGCCAGCAGCTTAGCCGGGTCTGTCTCTGGAAACACCATATATTTT CASSLAGSVSGNTIYF
TRBJ1-1 few - TRBV12-5 TGTGCTAGTGGCCCGAAGACTGAAGCTTTCTTT CASGPKTEAFF
TRBJ1-2 many - TRBV18 TGTGCCAGCTCACCAAGTTTGCAGGAAGGCTACACCTTC CASSPSLQEGYTF
TRBJ1-5 many - TRBV29-1 TGCAGCGTCTTCGAAGGGGAGGAGCATTTT CSVFEGEEHF
TRBJ1-2 many - TRBV7-2 TGTGCCAGCAGCCTACAGACCTACTATGGCTACACCTTC CASSLQTYYGYTF
TRBJ2-2 - - TRBV18 TGTGCCAGCTCACCATGGTTGCTTTCACTTGGCGGGGAGCTGTTTTTT CASSPWLLSLGGELFF
TRBJ2-7 many - TRBV9 TGTGCCAGCAGCGTGGCATCCCGGGACGGCGAGCAGTACTTC CASSVASRDGEQYF
TRBJ2-1 - TRBD2 TRBV6-1 TGTGCCAGCAAAGGACTAGCGGCATACAATGAGCAGTTCTTC CASKGLAAYNEQFF
TRBJ1-2 - TRBD1 TRBV6-1 TGTGCCAGCAGGACAGGGGGAACCGACTATGGCTACACCTTC CASRTGGTDYGYTF
TRBJ1-6 few - TRBV6-5 TGTGCCAGCAGTTACTCGAACAGGAATAATTCACCCCTCCACTTT CASSYSNRNNSPLHF
TRBJ1-6 few - TRBV10-2 TGCGCCAGCGTAGGCTCGCGGAGGGATTCCTATTCACCCCTCCACTTT CASVGSRRDSYSPLHF
TRBJ2-5 many TRBD1 TRBV11-2 TGTGCCAGCAGCCCTGGACAGGCTCAAGAGACCCAGTACTTC CASSPGQAQETQYF
TRBJ2-7 few - TRBV5-1 TGCGCCAGCAGCTGGCCTTCTGGCGGGGAGCAGTACTTC CASSWPSGGEQYF
TRBJ1-2 few - TRBV24-1 TGTGCCACCAGTGAAGATACCGGGAGCCCCTATGGCTACACCTTC CATSEDTGSPYGYTF
TRBJ2-7 many - TRBV20-1 TGCAGTGCTAGAGATCAGGATAGCTACGAGCAGTACTTC CSARDQDSYEQYF
TRBJ1-5 - - TRBV4-1 TGCGCCAGCAGCCAAGAGGGGCGGGGGGGCAATCAGCCCCAGCATTTT CASSQEGRGGNQPQHF
TRBJ1-1 many - TRBV18 TGTGCCAGCTCACCACTGGGACAATCGGCTGAAGCTTTCTTT CASSPLGQSAEAFF
TRBJ1-1 many TRBD1 TRBV13 TGTGCCAGCAGTCTTACTTCCGGGACAGGTGGTTCTGAAGCTTTCTTT CASSLTSGTGGSEAFF
TRBJ1-2 few TRBD1 TRBV4-1 TGCGCCAGCAGCCAAGATAGACCAGGGGGCGGCTACACCTTC CASSQDRPGGGYTF
TRBJ2-7 many - TRBV2 TGTGCCAGCAGAGGAGGGGACGAGCAGTACTTC CASRGGDEQYF
TRBJ2-4 few - TRBV5-1 TGCGCCAGCAGCTTCCTACCGTTGGGGGACTGGAACATTCAGTACTTC CASSFLPLGDWNIQYF
TRBJ1-2 many TRBD1 TRBV7-9 TGTGCCAGCAGCACGACAGGGGAAGATGGCTACACCTTC CASSTTGEDGYTF
TRBJ1-2 many TRBD1 TRBV5-6 TGTGCCAGCAGCCCTAACAGGGGGCACGACTGGGGCTACACCTTC CASSPNRGHDWGYTF